One and the same sample provided the 25 T cell receptor beta chains below, sequenced in a study of shared clonotypes between healthy human individuals. Method: immunoSEQ multiplex PCR; TCRdb's copy keeps in-frame clones and lacks some. Of some 2,000,000 clones in the sample, 85% to 95% are singletons; the top ten hold around 0.13%. What was sequenced was naive CD4+ T cells sorted from blood. Subset of the sample: CD45RA+ positively selected. The receptor set was obtained from a man between 18 and 35 years old in good health.

This chain links TRBV13 with TRBJ2-7; 8 bases are a match to TRBD2. V was clipped by 3 bases and J by 4 bases; unmatched bases: 8. This CDR3 is 15 amino acids long. Germline V CDR1 and CDR2: PRHDT, FYEKMQ (reference sequence). CDR3 in amino acids: CASSFGREGSYEQYF. CDR3 coding DNA: TGTGCCAGCAGCTTCGGACGGGAGGGTAGTTACGAGCAGTACTTC. Based on the CDR3 plus reference TRBV13 and TRBJ2-7, the full variable domain is AAGVIQSPRHLIKEKRETATLKCYPIPRHDTVYWYQQGPGQDPQFLISFYEKMQSDKGSIPDRFSAQQFSDYHSELNMSSLELGDSALYFCASSFGREGSYEQYFGPGTRLTVT.

This chain links TRBV19 with TRBJ2-7; D might be TRBD1 (7 bases). The V end lost 1 base, the J end lost 6 bases, and 10 bases lay between the germline ends. CDR1 is LNHDA and CDR2 is SQIVND in the germline V gene (reference sequence). The CDR3 has 13 amino acids. CDR3 nucleotide sequence: TGTGCCAGTAGTATAGGACAGGGACTCGAGCAGTACTTC. Translated: CASSIGQGLEQYF.

The chain links TRBV2 to TRBJ1-2; 7 bases are shared with TRBD1. Unmatched junction bases numbered 15, after V lost 3 bases and J lost 8 bases. This CDR3 contains 16 residues. Germline V lookup: CDR1 SNHLY, CDR2 FYNNEI. CDR3 nucleotide sequence: TGTGCCAGCAGTGATGGAACCGGGACAGCGGTAGCCGGCTACACCTTC. This sequence encodes CASSDGTGTAVAGYTF.

Regarding this clone: One end of the junction fails to match germline, which may point to a read error. The gene calls are TRBV7-7 and TRBJ2-2; the D call may be TRBD1 or TRBD2 (5 bases each). This CDR3 contains 16 residues. Germline CDR1 SSHAT, CDR2 FNYEAQ (reference sequence). The CDR3: CASSLGTLENTGELFF. The CDR3 nucleotides are TGTGCTAGCAGCTTAGGGACCCTCGAGAACACCGGGGAGCTGTTTTTT.

The gene calls are TRBV2 and TRBJ2-2, with TRBD2 matching over 7 bases. CDR1 and CDR2 from the germline V gene are SNHLY and FYNNEI. The CDR3 has 16 residues. With V trimmed by 2 bases and J by 5 bases, 8 bases remained unmatched. The CDR3 DNA is TGTGCCAGCAGTGAAAGACTAGCCATATTTACCGGGGAGCTGTTTTTT. Translating it yields CASSERLAIFTGELFF. The full variable domain, rest sourced from reference TRBV2 and TRBJ2-2, is EPEVTQTPSHQVTQMGQEVILRCVPISNHLYFYWYRQILGQKVEFLVSFYNNEISEKSEIFDDQFSVERPDGSNFTLKIRSTKLEDSAMYFCASSERLAIFTGELFFGEGSRLTVL.

Remarks on this clone: Distinct nucleotide sequences in the sample also encode this CDR3. The rearrangement links TRBV4-1 to TRBJ1-1; D call uncertain. Germline CDR1 MGHRA, CDR2 YSYEKL. Trimming shortened V by 0 bases and J by 2 bases, and 7 bases separated the two germline ends. The length of the CDR3 is 14 residues. The CDR3 nucleotides read TGCGCCAGCAGCCAAGAGGGCGGAAACACTGAAGCTTTCTTT. This encodes CASSQEGGNTEAFF.

The rearrangement joins TRBV10-3 to TRBJ2-6; D remains unclear. The CDR3 runs to 19 residues. CDR1 is ENHRY and CDR2 is SYGVKD in the germline V gene. V was cut by 0 bases and J by 0 bases, with 15 bases left in between. CDR3 nucleotide sequence: TGTGCCATCAGTGAGTCGCTGGGAAAGGTCTCCTCTGGGGCCAACGTCCTGACTTTC. Protein: CAISESLGKVSSGANVLTF.

This clone was seen only once. The rearrangement links TRBV9 to TRBJ1-3, with D hard to call. This CDR3 has 13 amino acids. Looked up from germline, CDR1 is SGDLS and CDR2 is YYNGEE. Between the trimmed V and J ends, which lost 3 bases and 0 bases, there was a span of 4 bases. CDR3 loop: CASSAGSGNTIYF. In DNA, the CDR3 is TGTGCCAGCAGCGCAGGCTCTGGAAACACCATATATTTT.

The V call is TRBV5-1, the J call TRBJ1-4, with a possible D match to TRBD1 (5 bases). Trimming shortened V by 0 bases and J by 8 bases, and 11 bases separated the two germline ends. CDR3 length equals 14 residues. Germline V CDR1 and CDR2: SGHRS, YFSETQ. CDR3 in amino acids: CASSLAGADEKLFF. The CDR3 nucleotides are TGCGCCAGCAGCTTGGCCGGGGCGGACGAAAAACTGTTTTTT.

The chain uses TRBV18 and TRBJ1-4, with TRBD1 as a possible D gene (6 bases). CDR1 is KGHSH, CDR2 LQKENI, per germline. The CDR3 has 15 residues. V shed 0 bases and J shed 8 bases, with 13 bases lying between them. CDR3 sequence (DNA): TGTGCCAGCTCACCACCGGGGGGCCCGGGCGAAAAACTGTTTTTT. It codes for CASSPPGGPGEKLFF.

In this sample, this clone turned up once. V and J are TRBV10-3 and TRBJ1-4, with 7 bases aligning to TRBD1. V shed 4 bases and J 6 bases; nucleotides not matched to a gene: 5. This CDR3 comprises 14 residues. Germline CDR1 is ENHRY and CDR2 is SYGVKD. The CDR3 region is CAISGDRVDEKLFF. CDR3 nucleotide sequence: TGTGCCATCAGTGGCGACAGGGTGGATGAAAAACTGTTTTTT.

The chain is built from TRBV28 and TRBJ2-2; 9 positions agree with TRBD1. Germline V gene lookup returns CDR1 MDHEN and CDR2 SYDVKM. Unmatched junction bases numbered 7, after V lost 2 bases and J lost 3 bases. The CDR3 sequence is 17 residues long. CDR3 protein: CASSLRTGVLYTGELFF. As DNA, the CDR3 is TGTGCCAGCAGTTTAAGGACAGGGGTACTATACACCGGGGAGCTGTTTTTT.

The chain combines TRBV6-1 with TRBJ2-5; perhaps TRBD1 as D (5 bases). V dropped 1 base and J dropped 1 base, with 7 bases sitting between them. Germline V CDR1 and CDR2: MNHNS, SASEGT. CDR3 length equals 14 residues. The CDR3 region has the DNA TGTGCCAGCAGTGAAGGACAGTTCCAAGAGACCCAGTACTTC. Its translation: CASSEGQFQETQYF.

The rearrangement joins TRBV11-2 to TRBJ1-5; 10 nucleotides line up with TRBD1. The V segment lost 3 bases and the J segment 3 bases; nucleotides outside the gene matches: 2. CDR1 and CDR2 from the germline V gene are SGHAT and FQNNGV. The CDR3 is made up of 15 amino acids. CDR3 residues: CASSLGQGPNQPQHF. The CDR3 bases are TGTGCCAGCAGCTTGGGACAGGGGCCCAATCAGCCCCAGCATTTT.

The chain links TRBV11-3 to TRBJ2-5; D not certain. CDR1 and CDR2 (germline): SGHNT, YENEEA. V gave up 4 bases and J gave up 4 bases, with 16 bases separating them. This CDR3 is 15 amino acids long. The CDR3 protein is CASSSPSEDAETQYF. CDR3 nucleotides: TGTGCCAGCAGCTCCCCGTCAGAGGATGCAGAGACCCAGTACTTC.

With regard to this clone: One junction end disagrees with the germline gene, perhaps due to a read error. V usage is TRBV7-7 and J usage is TRBJ2-1; 7 bases align to TRBD2. From germline, CDR1 is SSHAT and CDR2 FNYEAQ (reference sequence). CDR3 length: 14 amino acids. CDR3 nucleotide sequence: TGTGCTAGCAGCTTGGGGAGGGGAAGCGATGAGCAGTTCTTC. It translates to CASSLGRGSDEQFF.

The chain couples TRBV30 to TRBJ1-1; 11 nucleotides line up with TRBD1. Germline CDR1 reads GTSNPN; CDR2 reads SVGIG (reference sequence). V dropped 0 bases and J dropped 5; count of bases not matched to a gene: 8. The CDR3 runs 16 residues. The CDR3 sequence: CAWSVGPDRGLTEAFF. CDR3 nucleotides: TGTGCCTGGAGTGTCGGCCCGGACAGGGGGCTAACTGAAGCTTTCTTT.

CDR3 in amino acids: CASSLGQGSTGELFF. In nucleotides, the CDR3 is TGTGCCAGCAGCCTAGGACAGGGGAGCACCGGGGAGCTGTTTTTT. This rearrangement joins TRBV5-6 to TRBJ2-2; TRBD1 matches at 9 bases. This CDR3 comprises 15 residues. Germline V lookup: CDR1 SGHDT, CDR2 YYEEEE. The V and J ends lost 4 bases and 4 bases, in that order; junction bases with no gene match: 5.

The V gene is TRBV4-1, the J gene TRBJ1-6; TRBD1 aligns across 7 bases. Trimming at V came to 3 bases and at J to 5 bases, leaving 7 bases not matched to a gene. In germline, CDR1 is MGHRA, CDR2 YSYEKL. The CDR3 sequence is 16 residues long. The CDR3 reads CASSHLGQRNNSPLHF. The CDR3 DNA is TGCGCCAGCAGCCACCTGGGACAGCGAAATAATTCACCCCTCCACTTT.

This rearrangement joins TRBV5-6 to TRBJ1-3; D is possibly TRBD1 (6 bases). The CDR3 sequence is 16 residues long. V was cut by 4 bases and J by 4 bases, with 18 bases left in between. Germline V CDR1 and CDR2: SGHDT, YYEEEE. The CDR3, as DNA: TGTGCCAGCAGCAGACAGGATACCTCTCGAGGAAACACCATATATTTT. It translates to CASSRQDTSRGNTIYF.

The V gene is TRBV9, the J gene TRBJ1-1; maybe TRBD1 (6 bases). V was cut by 4 bases and J by 1 base, with 11 bases left in between. CDR1 is SGDLS and CDR2 is YYNGEE in the germline V gene. This CDR3 is built from 14 residues. As DNA, the CDR3 is TGTGCCAGCAGCCGCCTACAGGGGAACACTGAAGCTTTCTTT. Protein sequence: CASSRLQGNTEAFF.

The chain joins TRBV4-1 to TRBJ2-2; TRBD2 matches at 8 bases. The CDR3 spans 18 residues. V lost 0 bases to trimming and J lost 4 bases; unmatched junction nucleotides: 10. Germline lookup yields CDR1 MGHRA and CDR2 YSYEKL. CDR3 amino acids: CASSQDSISAGGTGELFF. DNA of the CDR3: TGCGCCAGCAGCCAAGATAGTATATCGGCGGGAGGCACCGGGGAGCTGTTTTTT.

The chain is built from TRBV14 and TRBJ1-4, with 7 bases that match TRBD1. J lost 13 bases, V lost 6 bases, and 20 bases had no gene match. Germline V gene sequence: CDR1 SGHDN, CDR2 FVKESK. The CDR3 consists of 16 residues. In nucleotides, the CDR3 is TGTGCCAGCAGACAACCGAACCCGGGACAGAGTGGGACACTGTTTTTT. Translated: CASRQPNPGQSGTLFF. Based on the CDR3 plus reference TRBV14 and TRBJ1-4, the full variable domain is EAGVTQFPSHSVIEKGQTVTLRCDPISGHDNLYWYRRVMGKEIKFLLHFVKESKQDESGMPNNRFLAERTGGTYSTLKVQPAELEDSGVYFCASRQPNPGQSGTLFFGSGTQLSVL.

As concerns this clone: The junction departs from germline at one end; a sequencing error may be responsible. The same CDR3 also results from other DNA sequences found in this sample. The V gene is TRBV5-4, the J gene TRBJ1-2, with D tentatively TRBD1 (5 bases). This CDR3 contains 15 residues. Germline CDR1 reads SGHNT; CDR2 reads YYREEE (reference sequence). CDR3 DNA sequence: TGCGCCAGCAGCCAAGAACCGGGGCCGAACTATGGCTACACCTTC. Translation: CASSQEPGPNYGYTF.

This chain connects TRBV2 to TRBJ2-2; D not resolved. This CDR3 has 15 amino acids. V was shortened by 6 bases and J by 0 bases, with 11 bases between the two germline ends. Germline V lookup: CDR1 SNHLY, CDR2 FYNNEI. This CDR3 is CASRAEQSNTGELFF. CDR3 DNA sequence: TGTGCCAGCAGAGCAGAACAGTCGAACACCGGGGAGCTGTTTTTT.